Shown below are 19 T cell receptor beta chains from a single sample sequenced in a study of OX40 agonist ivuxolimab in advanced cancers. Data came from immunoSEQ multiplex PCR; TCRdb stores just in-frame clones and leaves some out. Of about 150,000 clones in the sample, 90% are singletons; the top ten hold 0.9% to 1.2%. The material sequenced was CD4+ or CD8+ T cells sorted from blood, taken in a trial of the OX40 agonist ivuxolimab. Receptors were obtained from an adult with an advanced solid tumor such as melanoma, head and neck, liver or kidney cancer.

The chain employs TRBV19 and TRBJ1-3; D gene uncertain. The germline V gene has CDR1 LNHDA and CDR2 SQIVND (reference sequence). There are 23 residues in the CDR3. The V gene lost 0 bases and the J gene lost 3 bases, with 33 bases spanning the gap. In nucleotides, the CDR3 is TGTGCCAGTAGTATAGATCGACCTCCCCGTGAACCCGCCGCCCGACCCTTTGGAAACACCATATATTTT. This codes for CASSIDRPPREPAARPFGNTIYF. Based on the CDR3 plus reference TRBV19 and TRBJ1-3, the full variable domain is DGGITQSPKYLFRKEGQNVTLSCEQNLNHDAMYWYRQDPGQGLRLIYYSQIVNDFQKGDIAEGYSVSREKKESFPLTVTSAQKNPTAFYLCASSIDRPPREPAARPFGNTIYFGEGSWLTVV.

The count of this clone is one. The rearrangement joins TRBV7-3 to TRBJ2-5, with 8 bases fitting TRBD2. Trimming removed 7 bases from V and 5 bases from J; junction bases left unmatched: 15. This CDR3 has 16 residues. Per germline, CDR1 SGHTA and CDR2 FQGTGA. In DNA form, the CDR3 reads TGTGCCAGCAAAATGTTGTCGACTAGCGCTCCGGAGACCCAGTACTTC. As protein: CASKMLSTSAPETQYF. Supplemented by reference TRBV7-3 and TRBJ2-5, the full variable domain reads GAGVSQTPSNKVTEKGKYVELRCDPISGHTALYWYRQSLGQGPEFLIYFQGTGAADDSGLPNDRFFAVRPEGSVSTLKIQRTERGDSAVYLCASKMLSTSAPETQYFGPGTRLLVL.

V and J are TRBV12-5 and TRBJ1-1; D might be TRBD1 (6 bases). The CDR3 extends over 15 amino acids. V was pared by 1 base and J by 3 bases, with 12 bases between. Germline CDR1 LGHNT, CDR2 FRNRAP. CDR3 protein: CASGLDREGDTEAFF. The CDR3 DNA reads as TGTGCTAGTGGTTTGGACAGGGAAGGAGACACTGAAGCTTTCTTT. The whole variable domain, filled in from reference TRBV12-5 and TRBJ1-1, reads DARVTQTPRHKVTEMGQEVTMRCQPILGHNTVFWYRQTMMQGLELLAYFRNRAPLDDSGMPKDRFSAEMPDATLATLKIQPSEPRDSAVYFCASGLDREGDTEAFFGQGTRLTVV.

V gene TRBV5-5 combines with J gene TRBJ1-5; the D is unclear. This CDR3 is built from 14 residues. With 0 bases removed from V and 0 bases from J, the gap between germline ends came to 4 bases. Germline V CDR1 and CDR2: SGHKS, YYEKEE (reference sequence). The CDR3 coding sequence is TGTGCCAGCAGCTTGGTTGATAGCAATCAGCCCCAGCATTTT. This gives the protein CASSLVDSNQPQHF.

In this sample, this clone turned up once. For the CDR3, the DNA is TGTGCCAGCAGTTTTGCGGGAGGGCGCGAGCAGTACTTC. As protein: CASSFAGGREQYF. J is TRBJ2-7 and V is TRBV6-5; 9 nucleotides match TRBD2. This CDR3 comprises 13 residues. From germline, CDR1 is MNHEY and CDR2 SVGAGI. The ends lost 4 bases at V and 6 bases at J; junction bases unmatched: 4.

The CDR3 sequence: CASTRERSSYEQYF. The CDR3, as DNA: TGTGCCTCAACACGAGAACGGAGCTCCTACGAGCAGTACTTC. This sequence joins TRBV10-3 and TRBJ2-7; D gene unclear. This CDR3 has 14 residues. Germline V lookup: CDR1 ENHRY, CDR2 SYGVKD. The ends were cut back, 11 bases at V and 0 bases at J, with 17 bases in the middle.

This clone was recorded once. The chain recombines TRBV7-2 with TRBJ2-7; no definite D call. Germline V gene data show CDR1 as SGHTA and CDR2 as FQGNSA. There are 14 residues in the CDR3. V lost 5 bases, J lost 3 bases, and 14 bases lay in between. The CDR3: CASSPSGFFYEQYF. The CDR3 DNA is TGTGCCAGCAGCCCCTCCGGATTTTTCTACGAGCAGTACTTC.

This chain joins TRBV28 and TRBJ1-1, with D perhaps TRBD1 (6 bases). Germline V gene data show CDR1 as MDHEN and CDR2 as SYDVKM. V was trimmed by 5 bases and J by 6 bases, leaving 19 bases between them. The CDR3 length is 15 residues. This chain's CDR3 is CASSGRPGQKPEAFF. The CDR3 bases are TGTGCCAGCAGTGGGAGACCGGGACAAAAACCTGAAGCTTTCTTT. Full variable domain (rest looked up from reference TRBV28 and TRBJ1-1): DVKVTQSSRYLVKRTGEKVFLECVQDMDHENMFWYRQDPGLGLRLIYFSYDVKMKEKGDIPEGYSVSREKKERFSLILESASTNQTSMYLCASSGRPGQKPEAFFGQGTRLTVV.

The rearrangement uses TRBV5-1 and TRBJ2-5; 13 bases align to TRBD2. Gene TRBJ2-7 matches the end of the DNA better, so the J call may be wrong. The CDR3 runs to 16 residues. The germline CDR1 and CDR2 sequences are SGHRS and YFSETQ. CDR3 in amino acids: CASSNGLAGDSYEQYF. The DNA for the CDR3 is TGCGCCAGCAGCAACGGACTAGCGGGGGACTCCTACGAGCAGTACTTC.

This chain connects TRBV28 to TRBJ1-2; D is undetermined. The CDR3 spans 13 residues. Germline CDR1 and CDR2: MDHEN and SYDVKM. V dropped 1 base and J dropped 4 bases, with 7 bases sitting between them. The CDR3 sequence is CASSLYASYGYTF. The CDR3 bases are TGTGCCAGCAGTTTATATGCCAGCTATGGCTACACCTTC.

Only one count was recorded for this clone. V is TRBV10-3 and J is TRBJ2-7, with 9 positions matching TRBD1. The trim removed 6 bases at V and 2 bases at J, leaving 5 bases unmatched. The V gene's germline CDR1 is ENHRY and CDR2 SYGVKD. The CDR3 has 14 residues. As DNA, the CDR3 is TGTGCCATCAGGGGACAGGGTATGACCTACGAGCAGTACTTC. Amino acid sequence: CAIRGQGMTYEQYF.

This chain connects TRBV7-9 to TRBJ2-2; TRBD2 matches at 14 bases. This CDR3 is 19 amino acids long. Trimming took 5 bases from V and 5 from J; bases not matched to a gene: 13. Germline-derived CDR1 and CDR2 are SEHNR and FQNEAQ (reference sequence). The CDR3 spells CASSLGLAGGPKGTGELFF. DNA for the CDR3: TGTGCCAGCAGCCTCGGACTAGCGGGAGGCCCGAAAGGGACCGGGGAGCTGTTTTTT.

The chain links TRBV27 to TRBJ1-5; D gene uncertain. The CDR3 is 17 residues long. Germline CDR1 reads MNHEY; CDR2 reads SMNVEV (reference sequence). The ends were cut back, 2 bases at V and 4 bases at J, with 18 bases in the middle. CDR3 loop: CASSLVGGSPLNQPQHF. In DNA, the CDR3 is TGTGCCAGCAGTTTAGTGGGCGGAAGTCCCCTAAATCAGCCCCAGCATTTT.

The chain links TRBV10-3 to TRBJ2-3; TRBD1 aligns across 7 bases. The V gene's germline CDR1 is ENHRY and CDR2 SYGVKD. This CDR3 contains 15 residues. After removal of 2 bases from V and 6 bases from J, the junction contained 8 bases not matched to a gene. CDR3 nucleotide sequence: TGTGCCATCAGTGAGCCCCGACAGGGTTCGGATACGCAGTATTTT. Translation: CAISEPRQGSDTQYF.

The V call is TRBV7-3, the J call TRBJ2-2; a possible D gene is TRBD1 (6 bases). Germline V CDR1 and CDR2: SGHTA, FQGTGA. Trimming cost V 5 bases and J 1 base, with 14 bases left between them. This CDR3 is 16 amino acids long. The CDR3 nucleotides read TGTGCCAGCAGCCCGCGGTACAGGGAGAACACCGGGGAGCTGTTTTTT. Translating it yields CASSPRYRENTGELFF.

CDR3 sequence reads: CASSLGGDLKPQHF. Here the CDR3 DNA reads TGTGCCAGCAGTCTCGGGGGGGACCTGAAGCCCCAGCATTTT. The rearrangement uses TRBV28 and TRBJ1-5, with a tentative D call TRBD1 (5 bases). Trimming removed 5 bases from V and 8 bases from J, with 16 bases in between. This CDR3 has 14 amino acids. Looked up from germline, CDR1 is MDHEN and CDR2 is SYDVKM. The full variable domain, with the rest looked up from reference TRBV28 and TRBJ1-5, is DVKVTQSSRYLVKRTGEKVFLECVQDMDHENMFWYRQDPGLGLRLIYFSYDVKMKEKGDIPEGYSVSREKKERFSLILESASTNQTSMYLCASSLGGDLKPQHFGDGTRLSIL.

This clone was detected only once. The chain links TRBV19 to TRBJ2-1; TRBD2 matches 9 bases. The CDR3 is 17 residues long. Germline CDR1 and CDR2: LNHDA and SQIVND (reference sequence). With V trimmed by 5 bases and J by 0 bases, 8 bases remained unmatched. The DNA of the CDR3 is TGTGCCAGTAGTTCACTAGCGGGCTTTACCTCCTACAATGAGCAGTTCTTC. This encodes CASSSLAGFTSYNEQFF.

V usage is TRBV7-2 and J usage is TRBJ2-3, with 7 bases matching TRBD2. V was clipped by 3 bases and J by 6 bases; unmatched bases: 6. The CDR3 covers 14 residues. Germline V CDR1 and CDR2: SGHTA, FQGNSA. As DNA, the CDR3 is TGTGCCAGCAGCTTGAGCGGGATGGGCGATACGCAGTATTTT. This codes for CASSLSGMGDTQYF.

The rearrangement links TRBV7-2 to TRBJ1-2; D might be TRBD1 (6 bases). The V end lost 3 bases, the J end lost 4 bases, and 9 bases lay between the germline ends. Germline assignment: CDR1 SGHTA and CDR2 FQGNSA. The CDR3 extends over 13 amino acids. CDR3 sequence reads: CASSLGGAYGYTF. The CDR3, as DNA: TGTGCCAGCAGCTTGGGGGGGGCCTATGGCTACACCTTC.